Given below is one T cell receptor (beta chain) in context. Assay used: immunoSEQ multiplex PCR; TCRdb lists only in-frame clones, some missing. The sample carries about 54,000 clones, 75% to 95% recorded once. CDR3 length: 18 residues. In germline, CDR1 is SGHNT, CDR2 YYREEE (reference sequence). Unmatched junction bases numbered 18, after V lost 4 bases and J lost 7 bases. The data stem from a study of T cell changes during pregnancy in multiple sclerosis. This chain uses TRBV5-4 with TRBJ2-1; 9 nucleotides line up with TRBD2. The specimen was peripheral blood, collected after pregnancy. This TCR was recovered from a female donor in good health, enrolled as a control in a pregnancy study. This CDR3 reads CASSPQVLAGVVKNEQFF. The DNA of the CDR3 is TGTGCCAGCAGCCCGCAAGTCTTAGCGGGAGTGGTTAAAAATGAGCAGTTCTTC.